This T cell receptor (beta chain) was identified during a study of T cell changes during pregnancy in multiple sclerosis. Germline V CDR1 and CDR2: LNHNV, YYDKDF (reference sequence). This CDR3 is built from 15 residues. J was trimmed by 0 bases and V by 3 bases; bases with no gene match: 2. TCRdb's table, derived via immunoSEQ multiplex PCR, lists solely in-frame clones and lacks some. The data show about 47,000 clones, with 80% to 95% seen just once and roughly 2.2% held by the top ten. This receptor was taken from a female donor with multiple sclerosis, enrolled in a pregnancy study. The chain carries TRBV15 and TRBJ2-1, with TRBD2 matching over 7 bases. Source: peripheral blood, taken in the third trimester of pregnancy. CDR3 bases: TGTGCCACCAGCAGCGGGGGGAGCTCCTACAATGAGCAGTTCTTC. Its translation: CATSSGGSSYNEQFF.